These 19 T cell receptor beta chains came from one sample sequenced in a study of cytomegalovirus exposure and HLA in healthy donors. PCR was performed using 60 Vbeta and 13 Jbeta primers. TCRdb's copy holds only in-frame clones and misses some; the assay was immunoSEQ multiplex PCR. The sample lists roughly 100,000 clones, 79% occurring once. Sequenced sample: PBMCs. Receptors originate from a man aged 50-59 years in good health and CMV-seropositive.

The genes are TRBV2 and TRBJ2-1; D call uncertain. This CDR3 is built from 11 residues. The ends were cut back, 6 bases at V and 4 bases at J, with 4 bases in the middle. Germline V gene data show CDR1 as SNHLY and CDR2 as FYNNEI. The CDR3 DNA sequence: TGTGCCAGCAGCGGGTACAATGAGCAGTTCTTC. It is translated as CASSGYNEQFF.

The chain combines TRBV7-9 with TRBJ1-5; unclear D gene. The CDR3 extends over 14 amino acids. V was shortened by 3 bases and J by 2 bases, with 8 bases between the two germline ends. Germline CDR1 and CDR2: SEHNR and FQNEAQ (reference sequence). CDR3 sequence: CASSFTGGNQPQHF. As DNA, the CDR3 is TGTGCCAGCAGCTTTACCGGGGGCAATCAGCCCCAGCATTTT.

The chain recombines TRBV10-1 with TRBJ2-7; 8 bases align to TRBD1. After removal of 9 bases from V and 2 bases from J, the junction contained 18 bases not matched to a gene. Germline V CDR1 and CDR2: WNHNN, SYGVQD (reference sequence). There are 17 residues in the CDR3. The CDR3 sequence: CARKAAPGTGDPYEQYF. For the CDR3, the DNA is TGCGCCAGGAAAGCCGCCCCCGGGACAGGCGACCCCTACGAGCAGTACTTC.

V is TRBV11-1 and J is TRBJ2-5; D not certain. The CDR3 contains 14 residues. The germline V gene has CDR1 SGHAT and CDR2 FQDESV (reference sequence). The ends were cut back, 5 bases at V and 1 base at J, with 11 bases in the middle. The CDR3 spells CASSPRSPQETQYF. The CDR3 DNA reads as TGTGCCAGCAGCCCGCGGTCCCCCCAAGAGACCCAGTACTTC.

Written as DNA, the CDR3 is TGTGCCAGCAGGCTACCGGGACTAGCGGAAGAGACCCAGTACTTC. Protein sequence: CASRLPGLAEETQYF. The chain couples TRBV7-8 to TRBJ2-5; 11 positions match TRBD2. This CDR3 has 15 residues. From germline, CDR1 is SGHVS and CDR2 FQNEAQ. The junction had 6 bases not matched to a gene; V was cut back by 6 bases and J by 3 bases.

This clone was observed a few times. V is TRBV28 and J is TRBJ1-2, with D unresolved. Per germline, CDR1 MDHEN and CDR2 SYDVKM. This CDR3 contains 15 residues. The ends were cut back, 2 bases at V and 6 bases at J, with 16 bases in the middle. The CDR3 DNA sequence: TGTGCCAGCAGTTTAACGGGGTCCCGGAGGGATGGCTACACCTTC. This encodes CASSLTGSRRDGYTF.

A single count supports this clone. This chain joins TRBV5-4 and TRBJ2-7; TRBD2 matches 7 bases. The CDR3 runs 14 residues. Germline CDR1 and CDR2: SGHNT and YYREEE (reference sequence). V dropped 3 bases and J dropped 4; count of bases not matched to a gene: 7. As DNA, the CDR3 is TGTGCCAGCAGCTGGGGAGGGAACCCTTACGAGCAGTACTTC. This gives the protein CASSWGGNPYEQYF.

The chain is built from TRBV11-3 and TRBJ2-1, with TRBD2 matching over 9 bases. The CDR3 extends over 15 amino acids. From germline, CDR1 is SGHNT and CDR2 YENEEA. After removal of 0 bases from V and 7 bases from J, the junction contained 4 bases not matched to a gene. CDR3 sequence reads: CASSLEIAGVNEQFF. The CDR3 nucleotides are TGTGCCAGCAGCTTAGAGATAGCGGGAGTTAATGAGCAGTTCTTC.

The CDR3 region is CAPTGESYEQYF. The CDR3 DNA sequence: TGTGCCCCAACGGGGGAATCCTACGAGCAGTACTTC. The rearrangement links TRBV27 to TRBJ2-7; D is perhaps TRBD2 (6 bases). The CDR3 sequence is 12 residues long. The germline V gene encodes CDR1 MNHEY and CDR2 SMNVEV (reference sequence). V lost 11 bases to trimming and J lost 1 base, with 12 bases between them.

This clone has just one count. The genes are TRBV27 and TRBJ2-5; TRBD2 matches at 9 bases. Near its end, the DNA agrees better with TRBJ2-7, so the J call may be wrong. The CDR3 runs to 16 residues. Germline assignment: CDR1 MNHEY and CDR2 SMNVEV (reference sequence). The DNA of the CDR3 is TGTGCCAGCAGTTTAAGTGGTGCGGGAGGGCTCTACGAGCAGTACTTC. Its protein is CASSLSGAGGLYEQYF.

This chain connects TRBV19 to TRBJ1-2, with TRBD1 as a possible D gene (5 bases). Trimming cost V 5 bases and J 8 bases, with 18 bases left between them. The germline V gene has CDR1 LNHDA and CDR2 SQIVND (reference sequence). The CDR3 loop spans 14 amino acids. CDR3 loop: CASSPRPGANGYTF. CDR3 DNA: TGTGCCAGTAGTCCCCGACCTGGGGCGAACGGCTACACCTTC.

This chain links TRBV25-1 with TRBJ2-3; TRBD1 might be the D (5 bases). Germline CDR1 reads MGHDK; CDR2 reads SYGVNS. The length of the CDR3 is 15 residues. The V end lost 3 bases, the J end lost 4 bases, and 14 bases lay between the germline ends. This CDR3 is CASSDVAGKADTQYF. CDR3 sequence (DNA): TGTGCCAGCAGTGATGTGGCAGGGAAAGCAGATACGCAGTATTTT.

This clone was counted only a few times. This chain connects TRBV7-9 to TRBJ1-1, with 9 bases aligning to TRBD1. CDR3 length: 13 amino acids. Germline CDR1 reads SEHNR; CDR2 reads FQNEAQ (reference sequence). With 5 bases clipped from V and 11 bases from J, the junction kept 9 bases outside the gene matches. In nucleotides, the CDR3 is TGTGCCAGCAGCCCTTCACAGGGGGCGATGGCTTTCTTT. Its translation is CASSPSQGAMAFF.

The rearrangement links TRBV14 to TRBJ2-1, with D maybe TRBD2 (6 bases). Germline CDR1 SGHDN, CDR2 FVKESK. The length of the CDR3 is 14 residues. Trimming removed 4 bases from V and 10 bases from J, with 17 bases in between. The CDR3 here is CASSLLDYSMEQFF. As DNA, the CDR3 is TGTGCCAGCAGCCTCCTGGACTACTCAATGGAGCAGTTCTTC.

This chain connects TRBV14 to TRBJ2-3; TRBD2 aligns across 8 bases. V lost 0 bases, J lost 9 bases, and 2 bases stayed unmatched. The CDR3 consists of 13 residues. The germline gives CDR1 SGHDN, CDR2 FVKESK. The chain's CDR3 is CASSQDASGTQYF. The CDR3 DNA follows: TGTGCCAGCAGCCAAGATGCTAGCGGGACGCAGTATTTT.

The CDR3 loop reads CASSEIRSGNQPQHF. The CDR3 DNA sequence: TGTGCCAGCAGTGAAATCCGTAGCGGCAATCAGCCCCAGCATTTT. The chain employs TRBV6-1 and TRBJ1-5; D gene unclear. The CDR3 loop spans 15 amino acids. Germline values: CDR1 MNHNS, CDR2 SASEGT. Trimming took off 2 bases at V and 2 bases at J, with 10 bases between the two ends.

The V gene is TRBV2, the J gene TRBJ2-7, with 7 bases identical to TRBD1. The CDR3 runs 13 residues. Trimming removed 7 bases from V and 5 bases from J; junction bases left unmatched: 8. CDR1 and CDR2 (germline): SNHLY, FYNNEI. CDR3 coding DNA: TGTGCCAGCATCAAAAGGGGGCGAAACGAGCAGTACTTC. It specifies CASIKRGRNEQYF.

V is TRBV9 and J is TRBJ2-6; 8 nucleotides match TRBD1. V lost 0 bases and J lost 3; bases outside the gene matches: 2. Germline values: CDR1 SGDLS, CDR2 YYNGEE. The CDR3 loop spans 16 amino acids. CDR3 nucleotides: TGTGCCAGCAGCGTAGCAGGGGGCTATGGGGCCAACGTCCTGACTTTC. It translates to CASSVAGGYGANVLTF.

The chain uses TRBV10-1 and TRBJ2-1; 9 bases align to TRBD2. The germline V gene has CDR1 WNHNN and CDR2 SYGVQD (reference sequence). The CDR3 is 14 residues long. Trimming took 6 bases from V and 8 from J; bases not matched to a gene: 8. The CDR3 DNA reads TGCGCCAGCAGCCTGAGCGGGGGGCGCGATGAGCAGTTCTTC. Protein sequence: CASSLSGGRDEQFF.